This T cell receptor (beta chain) emerged from a study of blood T cell repertoires in COVID-19 (dated by TCRdb to 2019 to 2021). Notes on the research overall: Samples from collaborators originated in the United States, Italy and Spain and spanned both the acute and convalescent phases of COVID-19. The prospective study material was composed of cDNA or gDNA derived from T cells, B-cell-depleted T cells, or PBMCs. Deeply sampled blood TCRbeta repertoires from subjects exposed to, actively infected with, or recovered from COVID-19 were included in the dataset. The repertoires were made available in a free public database intended to serve as a resource for research on the immune response to SARS-CoV-2. Samples were obtained from the ongoing ImmuneRACE study (first 160 participants) and from approximately 1,200 subjects provided by 6 global collaborators. The sample metadata nearly always contained a de-identified subject ID, COVID-19 status, age in years and sex. HLA class I and class II types, where available, came from metadata supplied by the sample provider rather than from assay-based typing. Overall results and qualifications from the work: The quantity of clinical and demographic metadata differed by source and by participant and was supplied without curation.

TCRbeta CDR3 regions were amplified from genomic DNA by means of the immunoSEQ Assay, a bias-controlled multiplex PCR. Per the original workflow: Within the assay, amplification of reference gene primers was used to estimate how many nucleated cells each sample contained. To quantify the absolute abundance of each unique TCRbeta CDR3 rearrangement, sequence reads were collapsed and filtered. Productive Simpson clonality was computed per sample as the square root of Simpson's diversity index over productive rearrangements. Here the immuneACCESS table is served through TCRdb, limited to in-frame sequences with V and J called. Missing clones are a known gap in these copies; in checked studies unresolved V genes cover under half, and the rest lacks a known reason. V, J and clone size derive from that table, while D and trimming were established from the DNA sequence. Counted in this sample were more than 150,000 clones; 85% to 90% of them appeared once. The ten top clones hold more than 3% of the sample.

In regard to this clone: Its antigen is unknown. Base-call qualities are not available, and no considerably larger clone is one nucleotide away.

Collaborating institutions collected whole blood in K2EDTA tubes following their own protocols. For TCRbeta analysis, collaborators shipped samples in one of three forms: frozen whole blood, isolated PBMCs, or DNA extracted from either of those sample types. The source material was peripheral blood. The origin of this receptor is a woman in her 70s with acute or convalescent COVID-19.

The CDR3 here reads CASNFGTGDYGYTF. The DNA sequence is TGCGCCAGCAACTTCGGGACAGGGGACTATGGCTACACCTTC. The sequence is built from TRBV5-1 and TRBJ1-2; the junction holds 10 bases that match TRBD1. Compared with germline, V lacks 6 bases and J lacks 3 bases; bases without a gene match: 5. Based on the germline V gene, the CDR1 and CDR2 sequences are SGHRS and YFSETQ. CDR3 length: 14 amino acids, cysteine to phenylalanine. Only the CDR3 part of the read is kept: 42 bases, read in frame from the first base.